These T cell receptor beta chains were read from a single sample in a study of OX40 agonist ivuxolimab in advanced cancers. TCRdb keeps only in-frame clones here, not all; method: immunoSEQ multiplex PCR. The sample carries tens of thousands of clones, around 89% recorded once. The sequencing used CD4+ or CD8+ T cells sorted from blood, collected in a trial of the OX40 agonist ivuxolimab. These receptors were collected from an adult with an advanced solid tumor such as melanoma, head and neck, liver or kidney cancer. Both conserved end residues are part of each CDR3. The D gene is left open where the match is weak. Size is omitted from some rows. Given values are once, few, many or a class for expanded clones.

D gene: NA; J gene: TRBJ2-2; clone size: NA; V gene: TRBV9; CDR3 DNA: TGTGCCAGCAGCCCGCAGTCGCGGGGAAACACCGGGGAGCTGTTTTTT; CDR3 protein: CASSPQSRGNTGELFF
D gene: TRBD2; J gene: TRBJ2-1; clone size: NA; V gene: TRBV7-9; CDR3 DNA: TGTGCCAGCAGCCCCGGAGCAGCGGGGAATGAGCAGTTCTTC; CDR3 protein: CASSPGAAGNEQFF
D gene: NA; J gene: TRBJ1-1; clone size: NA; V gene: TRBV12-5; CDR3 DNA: TGTACTAGTGGTTTGGTAGACAGTCGGGCTTTCTTT; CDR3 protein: CTSGLVDSRAFF
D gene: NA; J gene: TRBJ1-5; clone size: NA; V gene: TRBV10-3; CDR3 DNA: TGTGCCATCAGTGAACGTCCCTCTAGCAATCAGCCCCAGCATTTT; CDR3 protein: CAISERPSSNQPQHF
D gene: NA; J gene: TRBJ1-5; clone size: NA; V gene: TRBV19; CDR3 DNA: TGTGCCAGTAGTCTACCGGGGGCGGGAAGTCAGCCCCAGCATTTT; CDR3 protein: CASSLPGAGSQPQHF
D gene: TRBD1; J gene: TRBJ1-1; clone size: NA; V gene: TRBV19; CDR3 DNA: TGTGCCAGTAGTATCTCACCTACAGGGGACACTGAAGCTTTCTTT; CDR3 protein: CASSISPTGDTEAFF
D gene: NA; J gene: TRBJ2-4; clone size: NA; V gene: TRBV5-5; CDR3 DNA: TGTGCCAGCAGCTCATTTGGGGGGTATTCTCCTGGAAGCATTCAGTACTTC; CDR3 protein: CASSSFGGYSPGSIQYF
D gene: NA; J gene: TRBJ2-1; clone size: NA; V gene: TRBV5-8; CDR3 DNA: TGTGCCAGCAGCTTGGGGGGCAATGAGCAGTTCTTC; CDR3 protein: CASSLGGNEQFF
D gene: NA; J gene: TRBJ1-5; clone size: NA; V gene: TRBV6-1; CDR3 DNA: TGTGCCAGCAGTGAATATTGGACAGAAAAAAATCAGCCCCAGCATTTT; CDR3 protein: CASSEYWTEKNQPQHF
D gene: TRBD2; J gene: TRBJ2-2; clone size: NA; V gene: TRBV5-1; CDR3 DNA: TGCGCCAGCAGCTTTGGAGCGGGAGGTGGTACCGGGGAGCTGTTTTTT; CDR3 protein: CASSFGAGGGTGELFF
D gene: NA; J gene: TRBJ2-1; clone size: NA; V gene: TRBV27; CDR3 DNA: TGTGCCAGCAGTCTCCGCTTACAGCGGCTAGGCAATGAGCAGTTCTTC; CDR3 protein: CASSLRLQRLGNEQFF
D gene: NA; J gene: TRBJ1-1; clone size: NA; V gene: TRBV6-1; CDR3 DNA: TGTGCCAGCAGCCTATTACACAGTATGAGCACTGAAGCTTTCTTT; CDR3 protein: CASSLLHSMSTEAFF
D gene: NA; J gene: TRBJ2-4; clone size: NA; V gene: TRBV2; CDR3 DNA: NA; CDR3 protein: CASSEVGRGSYF
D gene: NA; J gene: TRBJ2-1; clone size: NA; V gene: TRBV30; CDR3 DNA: TGTGCCTGGAGTGTTGTGGGGTACCCTCAGTTCTTC; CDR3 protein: CAWSVVGYPQFF
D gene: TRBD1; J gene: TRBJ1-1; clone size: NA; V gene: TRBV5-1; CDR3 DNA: TGCGCCAGCAGCGTCGACAGGGGGCGGCAAGCTTTCTTT; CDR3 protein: CASSVDRGRQAFF
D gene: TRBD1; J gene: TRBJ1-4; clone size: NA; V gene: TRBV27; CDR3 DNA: TGTGCCAGCAGTCGAATGACAGGGCTTCTGACAACTAATGAAAAACTGTTTTTT; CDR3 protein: CASSRMTGLLTTNEKLFF
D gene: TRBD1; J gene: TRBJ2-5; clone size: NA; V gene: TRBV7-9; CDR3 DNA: TGTGCCAGCAGCTTCTGGACAGGCGATAAAGAGACCCAGTACTTC; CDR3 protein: CASSFWTGDKETQYF
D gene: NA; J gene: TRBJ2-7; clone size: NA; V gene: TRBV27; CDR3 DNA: TGTGCCAGCAGTTTATCCCCTTCCCCAACTCCCCTCGAGCAGTACTTC; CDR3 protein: CASSLSPSPTPLEQYF
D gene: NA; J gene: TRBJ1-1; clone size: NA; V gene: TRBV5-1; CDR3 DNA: TGCGCCAGCAGCTTAGGGCCGAATGGGAACACTGAAGCTTTCTTT; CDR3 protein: CASSLGPNGNTEAFF
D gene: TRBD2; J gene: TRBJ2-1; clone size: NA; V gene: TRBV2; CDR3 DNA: TGTGCCAGAAAAGGGGAGGGCGGTTTAGGGGAGCAGTTCTTC; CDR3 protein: CARKGEGGLGEQFF
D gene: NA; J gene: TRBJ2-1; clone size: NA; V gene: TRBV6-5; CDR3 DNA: TGTGCCAGCAGGCAGGGTTTCAATGAGCAGTTCTTC; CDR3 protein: CASRQGFNEQFF
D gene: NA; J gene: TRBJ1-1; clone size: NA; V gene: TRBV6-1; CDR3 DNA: TGTGCCAGCACCCGACAGACCATGAACACTGAAGCTTTCTTT; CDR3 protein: CASTRQTMNTEAFF
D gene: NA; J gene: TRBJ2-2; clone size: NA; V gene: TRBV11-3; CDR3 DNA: TGTGCCAGCAGCTCCCACGGGAGCAGTCAAACCGGGGAGCTGTTTTTT; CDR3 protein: CASSSHGSSQTGELFF
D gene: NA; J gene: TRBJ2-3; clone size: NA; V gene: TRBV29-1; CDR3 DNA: TGCAGCGGAGGGGGCGGGAGCTCAGATACGCAGTATTTT; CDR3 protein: CSGGGGSSDTQYF
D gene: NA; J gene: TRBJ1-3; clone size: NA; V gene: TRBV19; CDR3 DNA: TGTGCCAGTAGTACTGATCAGCGCACCATATATTTT; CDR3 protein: CASSTDQRTIYF
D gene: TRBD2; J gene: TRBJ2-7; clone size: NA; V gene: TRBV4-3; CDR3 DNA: TGCGCCAGCAGCCGGGGGGAGGGGAGCTACGAGCAGTACTTC; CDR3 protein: CASSRGEGSYEQYF
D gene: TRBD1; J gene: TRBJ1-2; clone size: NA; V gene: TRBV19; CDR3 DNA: TGTGCCAGTAGTAGGACAGGCAGAGAGGACTATGGCTACACCTTC; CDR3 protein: CASSRTGREDYGYTF
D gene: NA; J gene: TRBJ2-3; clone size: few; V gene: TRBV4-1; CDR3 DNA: TGCGCCAGCAGCCAAGAGGAGTACACAGATACGCAGTATTTT; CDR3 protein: CASSQEEYTDTQYF
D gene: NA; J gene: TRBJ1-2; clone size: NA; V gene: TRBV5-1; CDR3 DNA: TGCGCCAGCAGCTTAGACAGCAACTATGGCTACACCTTC; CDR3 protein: CASSLDSNYGYTF
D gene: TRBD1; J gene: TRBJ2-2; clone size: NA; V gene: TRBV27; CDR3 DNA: TGTGCCAGCAGAACAACCGGGACAGGGGCCGGGGAGCTGTTTTTT; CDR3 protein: CASRTTGTGAGELFF
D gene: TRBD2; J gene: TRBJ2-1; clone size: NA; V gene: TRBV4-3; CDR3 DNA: TGCGCCAGCAGCCAAGAGTCGGGACTAGGATACAATGAGCAGTTCTTC; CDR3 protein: CASSQESGLGYNEQFF
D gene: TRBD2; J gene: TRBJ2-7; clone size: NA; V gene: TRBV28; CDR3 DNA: TGTGCCAGCGGAAGCGGGACTACGCCGTCCGAGCAGTACTTC; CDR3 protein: CASGSGTTPSEQYF
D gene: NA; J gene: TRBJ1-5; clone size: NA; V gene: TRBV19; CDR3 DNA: TGTGCCACGCAAAAGGGATATCTCAGGGGCGGCAATCAGCCCCAGCATTTT; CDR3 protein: CATQKGYLRGGNQPQHF
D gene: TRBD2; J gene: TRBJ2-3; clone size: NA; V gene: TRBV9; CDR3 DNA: TGTGCCAGCAGCCCACTAGCGGGAGGGCCGACAGATACGCAGTATTTT; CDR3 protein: CASSPLAGGPTDTQYF
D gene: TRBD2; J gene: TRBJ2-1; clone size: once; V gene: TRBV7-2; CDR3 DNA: TGTGCCAGCAGCTCGACTAGCGGGACCCACAATGAGCAGTTCTTC; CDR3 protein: CASSSTSGTHNEQFF
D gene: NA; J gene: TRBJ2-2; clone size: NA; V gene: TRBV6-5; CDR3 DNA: TGTGCCAGCACCCTTGTGGGTAACACCGGGGAGCTGTTTTTT; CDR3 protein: CASTLVGNTGELFF
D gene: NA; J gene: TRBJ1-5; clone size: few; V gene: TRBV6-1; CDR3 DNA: TGTGCCAGCAGTGAACTGGGAAATCAGCCCCAGCATTTT; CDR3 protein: CASSELGNQPQHF
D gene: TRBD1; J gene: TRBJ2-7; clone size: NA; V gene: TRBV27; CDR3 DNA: TGTGCCAGCAGTTTCAGACAGGGCTACGAGCAGTACTTC; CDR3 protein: CASSFRQGYEQYF
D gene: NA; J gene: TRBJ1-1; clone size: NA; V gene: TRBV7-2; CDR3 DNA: TGTGCCAGCAGCTTAAACAGGGTAGGAGAAGCTTTCTTT; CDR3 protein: CASSLNRVGEAFF
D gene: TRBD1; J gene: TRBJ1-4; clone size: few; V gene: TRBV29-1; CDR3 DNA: TGCAGCGTTGAAGATAATGCAGGGGGCGGAGAAAAACTGTTTTTT; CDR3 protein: CSVEDNAGGGEKLFF
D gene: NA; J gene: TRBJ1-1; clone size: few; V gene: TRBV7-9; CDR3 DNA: TGTGCCAGCAGCCTAACTGTCACTGAAGCTTTCTTT; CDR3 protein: CASSLTVTEAFF
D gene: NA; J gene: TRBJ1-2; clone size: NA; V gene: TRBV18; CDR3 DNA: TGTGCCAGCTCACCACCTGCGGGGGCGGACTATGGCTACACCTTC; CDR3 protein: CASSPPAGADYGYTF
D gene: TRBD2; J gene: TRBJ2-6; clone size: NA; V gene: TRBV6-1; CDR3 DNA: TGTGCCAGCAGTGTAGCGGGGTCTGGGGGGGCCAACGTCCTGACTTTC; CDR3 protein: CASSVAGSGGANVLTF
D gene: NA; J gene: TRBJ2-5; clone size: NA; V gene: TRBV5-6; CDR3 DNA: TGTGCCAGCAGCTTGTTACACACCTCGGACAGTGTGGAGACCCAGTACTTC; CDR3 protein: CASSLLHTSDSVETQYF
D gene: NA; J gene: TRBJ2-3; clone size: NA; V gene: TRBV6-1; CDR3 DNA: TGTGCCAGCAGTGAAGCGCTCATCTTAGCGGCAGGGGGGAATACGCAGTATTTT; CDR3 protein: CASSEALILAAGGNTQYF
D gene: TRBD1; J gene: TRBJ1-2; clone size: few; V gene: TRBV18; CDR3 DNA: TGTGCCAGCTCACCGGGACAGGGGGCTGATTCTGGCTACACCTTC; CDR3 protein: CASSPGQGADSGYTF
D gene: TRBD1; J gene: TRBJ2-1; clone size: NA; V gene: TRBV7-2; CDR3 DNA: TGTGCCAGCAGCTTAGTTGGGACAGTCCTCTATGAGCAGTTCTTC; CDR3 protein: CASSLVGTVLYEQFF
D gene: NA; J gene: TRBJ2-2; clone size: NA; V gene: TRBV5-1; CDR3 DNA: TGCGCCAGCAGCATATCCCCACAGGGCAACACCGGGGAGCTGTTTTTT; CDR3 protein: CASSISPQGNTGELFF
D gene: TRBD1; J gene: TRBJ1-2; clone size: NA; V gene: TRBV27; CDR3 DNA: TGTGCCAGCAGTCCGGGACAGAACTATGGCTACACCTTC; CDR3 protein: CASSPGQNYGYTF
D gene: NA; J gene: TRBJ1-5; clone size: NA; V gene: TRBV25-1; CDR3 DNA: TGTGCCAAAAAGTGGGGGGGGCATCAGCCCCAGCATTTT; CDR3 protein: CAKKWGGHQPQHF
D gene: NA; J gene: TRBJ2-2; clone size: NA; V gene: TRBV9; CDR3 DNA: TGTGCCAGCAGCCCCAGGGTAGCCGGGGAGCTGTTTTTT; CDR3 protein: CASSPRVAGELFF
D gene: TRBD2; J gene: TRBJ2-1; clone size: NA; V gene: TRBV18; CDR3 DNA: TGTGCCAGCTCACTTCGGGGGGGGCCCTACAATGAGCAGTTCTTC; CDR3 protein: CASSLRGGPYNEQFF
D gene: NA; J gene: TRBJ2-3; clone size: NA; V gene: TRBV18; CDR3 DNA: TGTGCCAGCTCACCAGGAACAGGCAGTCTTACAGATACGCAGTATTTT; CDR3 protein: CASSPGTGSLTDTQYF
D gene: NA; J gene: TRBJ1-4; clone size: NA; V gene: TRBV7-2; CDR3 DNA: TGTGCCAGCAGCCGGGGATTAACTAATGAAAAACTGTTTTTT; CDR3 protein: CASSRGLTNEKLFF